The clone carrying this T cell receptor (beta chain) came up once. Its antigen remains unidentified. A much larger clone sits a single nucleotide away, making a read error possible. V was clipped by 6 bases and J by 5 bases, with 16 bases between them. The CDR3 has 13 amino acids. Germline CDR1 reads SQVTM; CDR2 reads ANQGSEA. The data were obtained in a study of read filtering for tumor transcriptome and immune sequencing. Study summary: By R-ISS, stages I, II and III held approximately 8, 16 and 7 patients. Study-level results: Sorted CD138-negative bone marrow cells were not purified T cells.

The library was built from around 380 ng RNA with molecular barcoded adaptors for alpha/delta and beta/gamma chains. Each CDR3 protein gets one entry after TCRdb re-called the reads with MiXCR. The sample has over 45,000 distinct CDR3 sequences, 20% to 25% seen once; the top ten hold about 18%. The material sequenced was a population of CD138-negative cells sorted from bone marrow. The J gene is TRBJ2-5, the V gene TRBV29-1; D possibly matches TRBD1 or TRBD2 (6 bases each). This sequence was found in a donor aged 40 or over with multiple myeloma. CDR3 amino acids: CSVDLGGLETQYF. The DNA of the CDR3 is TGCAGCGTCGACTTGGGGGGCCTTGAGACCCAGTACTTC.